Shown below are 11 T cell receptor beta chains from a single sample sequenced in a study of T cell responses to AZD1222 COVID-19 vaccine. This table comes from immunoSEQ multiplex PCR, and its TCRdb copy is limited to in-frame clones, with some not included. The sample lists 100,000 or so clones, 88% occurring once. The material was peripheral blood, obtained on day 0 of AZD1222 vaccination. The receptors were gathered from an adult in good health.

V usage is TRBV19 and J usage is TRBJ2-2; no definite D call. Trimming took 3 bases from V and 0 from J, leaving 11 bases between them. Per germline, CDR1 LNHDA and CDR2 SQIVND (reference sequence). This CDR3 region has 16 residues. DNA for the CDR3: TGTGCCAGTAGTATGTTAGCCAGATCGAACACCGGGGAGCTGTTTTTT. Amino acid sequence: CASSMLARSNTGELFF.

The V gene is TRBV12-3 or TRBV12-4, the J gene TRBJ2-2; no clear D. The germline V and J ends were trimmed by 5 bases and 10 bases, with 5 bases remaining between them. This CDR3 has 10 amino acids. CDR3 sequence: CASSHVELFF. The CDR3 coding sequence is TGTGCCAGCAGTCACGTGGAGCTGTTTTTT.

The V gene is TRBV18, the J gene TRBJ2-7; D uncertain. CDR1 is KGHSH, CDR2 LQKENI, per germline. Trimming took off 5 bases at V and 3 bases at J, with 11 bases between the two ends. There are 13 residues in the CDR3. CDR3 DNA sequence: TGTGCCAGCTCAAACGGCTACGGCTACGAGCAGTACTTC. Translating it yields CASSNGYGYEQYF.

The chain couples TRBV5-1 to TRBJ2-7; 7 nucleotides match TRBD1. The V and J ends lost 1 base and 1 base, in that order; junction bases with no gene match: 8. The CDR3 sequence is 16 residues long. In germline, CDR1 is SGHRS, CDR2 YFSETQ. The CDR3 nucleotides are TGCGCCAGCAGCTTGCCGGGGACAGCGAAATCCTACGAGCAGTACTTC. Amino acids: CASSLPGTAKSYEQYF.

This chain joins TRBV28 and TRBJ1-4, with 9 bases that match TRBD1. The junction had 3 bases not matched to a gene; V was cut back by 3 bases and J by 7 bases. Germline V gives CDR1 MDHEN, CDR2 SYDVKM. The CDR3 length is 14 residues. The CDR3 loop reads CASSFRDRAEKLFF. Written as DNA, the CDR3 is TGTGCCAGCAGTTTTCGGGACAGGGCTGAAAAACTGTTTTTT.

This chain connects TRBV11-2 to TRBJ2-1; D is possibly TRBD1 (7 bases). Trimming left V 4 bases short and J 0 bases short, with 19 bases between. CDR1 is SGHAT and CDR2 is FQNNGV in the germline V gene. The CDR3 extends over 18 amino acids. The CDR3: CASSYRFAGGSSYNEQFF. The CDR3, as DNA: TGTGCCAGCAGCTATCGTTTCGCAGGGGGGAGCTCCTACAATGAGCAGTTCTTC.

A single count supports this clone. The chain employs TRBV19 and TRBJ2-7, with D tentatively TRBD1 (6 bases). CDR1 is LNHDA and CDR2 is SQIVND in the germline V gene (reference sequence). The CDR3 is 15 residues long. V gave up 3 bases and J gave up 4 bases, with 16 bases separating them. The CDR3 sequence is CASSMRIGRGYEQYF. The CDR3 nucleotides are TGTGCCAGTAGTATGAGGATTGGCAGGGGTTACGAGCAGTACTTC.

The chain carries TRBV5-4 and TRBJ1-3; D remains ambiguous. The V gene lost 0 bases and the J gene lost 0 bases, with 7 bases spanning the gap. This CDR3 spans 15 amino acids. Germline CDR1 SGHNT, CDR2 YYREEE (reference sequence). CDR3 nucleotide sequence: TGTGCCAGCAGCTTGGACATCTTCTCTGGAAACACCATATATTTT. Its translation: CASSLDIFSGNTIYF.

This clone was observed a single time. The chain carries TRBV6-6 and TRBJ1-1, with TRBD1 identical over 7 bases. This CDR3 has 15 residues. V lost 3 bases and J lost 3; bases outside the gene matches: 7. Germline-derived CDR1 and CDR2 are MNHNY and SVGAGI (reference sequence). CDR3 region: CASSYPRGKDTEAFF. The CDR3 DNA sequence: TGTGCCAGCAGTTATCCCAGGGGGAAGGACACTGAAGCTTTCTTT.

This chain uses TRBV13 with TRBJ2-1, with 11 bases lining up with TRBD1. The V and J ends lost 4 bases and 10 bases, in that order; junction bases with no gene match: 15. The CDR3 runs to 17 residues. CDR1 and CDR2 from the germline V gene are PRHDT and FYEKMQ (reference sequence). CDR3 bases: TGTGCCAGCAGCTCTCTCAGTCGGACAGGGGGCATCAAAGAGCAGTTCTTC. This encodes CASSSLSRTGGIKEQFF.

The chain combines TRBV19 with TRBJ1-3; D remains unclear. Germline loops: CDR1 LNHDA, CDR2 SQIVND (reference sequence). This CDR3 has 14 residues. Trimming took 4 bases from V and 0 from J, leaving 7 bases between them. CDR3 in DNA: TGTGCCAGTAGTACACGGTTCTCTGGAAACACCATATATTTT. Translated, it gives CASSTRFSGNTIYF.